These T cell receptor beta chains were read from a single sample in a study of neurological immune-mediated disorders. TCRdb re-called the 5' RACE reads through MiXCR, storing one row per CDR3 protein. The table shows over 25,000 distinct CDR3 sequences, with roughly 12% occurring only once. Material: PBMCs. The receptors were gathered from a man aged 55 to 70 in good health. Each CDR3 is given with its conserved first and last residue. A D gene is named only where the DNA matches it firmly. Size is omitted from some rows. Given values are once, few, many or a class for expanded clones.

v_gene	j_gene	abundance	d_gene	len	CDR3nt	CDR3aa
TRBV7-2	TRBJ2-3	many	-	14	TGTGCCAGCAGCTTACGTCCGGGTTTAGATACGCAGTATTTT	CASSLRPGLDTQYF
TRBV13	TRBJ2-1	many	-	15	TGTGCCAGCAGACCTCGACAGGAATCCTACAATGAGCAGTTCTTC	CASRPRQESYNEQFF
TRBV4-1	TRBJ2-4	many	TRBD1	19	TGCGCCAGCAGCCAAGATTTGGGACAGGGGGCCGGAGCCAAAAACATTCAGTACTTC	CASSQDLGQGAGAKNIQYF
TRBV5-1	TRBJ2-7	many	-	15	TGCGCCAGCAGCTTGGCGGCCCTTGAGAGTGGCGAGCAGTACTTC	CASSLAALESGEQYF
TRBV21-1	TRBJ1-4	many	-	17	TGTGCCAGCAGCAAGGTTAGGCGAACAGAAACTAATGAAAAACTGTTTTTT	CASSKVRRTETNEKLFF
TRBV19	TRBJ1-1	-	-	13	TGTGCCAGTAGTATCCAGGGTAGTACTGAAGCTTTCTTT	CASSIQGSTEAFF
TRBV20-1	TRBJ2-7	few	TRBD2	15	TGCAGTGCTAGAGTTTCTGCGGGAGAGCACTACGAGCAGTACTTC	CSARVSAGEHYEQYF
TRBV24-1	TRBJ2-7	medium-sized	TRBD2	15	TGTGCCACCGGAATGGCGGGAGGAGCAGCTAGCGAGCAGTACTTC	CATGMAGGAASEQYF
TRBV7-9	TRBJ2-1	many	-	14	TGTGCCAGCAGTCCAACGTCCCGGGCCGCCGGGCAGTTCTTC	CASSPTSRAAGQFF
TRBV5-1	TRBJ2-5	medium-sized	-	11	TGCGCCAGCAGCTTGGCGGGGACCCAGTACTTC	CASSLAGTQYF
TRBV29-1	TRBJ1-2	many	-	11	TGCAGCGTCGTTATGAACTATGGCTACACCTTC	CSVVMNYGYTF
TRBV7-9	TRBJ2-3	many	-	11	TGTGCCAGCAGCTCTGGGGAAAGGGAGTATTTT	CASSSGEREYF
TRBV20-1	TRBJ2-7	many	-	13	TGCAGTGCCCAACCTGCAGGAAACTACGAGCAGTACTTC	CSAQPAGNYEQYF
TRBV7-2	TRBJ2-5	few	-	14	TGTACCAGCAGCTTAGGTGGACGGCGAGAGACCCAGTACTTC	CTSSLGGRRETQYF